Listed below are T cell receptor beta chains from one sample, sequenced in a study of cytomegalovirus exposure and HLA in healthy donors. TCRdb's table, derived via immunoSEQ multiplex PCR, lists solely in-frame clones and lacks some. This table holds 150,000 to 200,000 clones, around nine tenths found once. Sequenced: PBMCs. These TCRs come from a woman aged 25 to 45 in good health and CMV-seronegative. The CDR3 runs from the conserved cysteine through the conserved F or W. The D gene is left open where the match is weak. Not all rows give a size; the values are once, few, many and, for expanded clones, a class.

V	size	D	length	J	DNA	CDR3
TRBV7-8	.	TRBD2	18	TRBJ2-3	TGTGCCAGCAGCGCCGGGACTAGCCCCAATTATTTCACAGATACGCAGTATTTT	CASSAGTSPNYFTDTQYF
TRBV5-6	.	.	15	TRBJ2-1	TGTGCCAGCAGCTTGTTCCGTAGCTCCTACAATGAGCAGTTCTTC	CASSLFRSSYNEQFF
TRBV5-1	.	.	14	TRBJ1-1	TGCGCCAGCAGCCCGGGTCTTGAGAACACTGAAGCTTTCTTT	CASSPGLENTEAFF
TRBV30	.	TRBD1	13	TRBJ1-2	TGTGCCGTACCGACAGGGGCAGGCTATGGCTACACCTTC	CAVPTGAGYGYTF
TRBV4-1	.	.	14	TRBJ2-1	TGCGCCAGCAGCCCGGAGGTGTCGTACAATGAGCAGTTCTTC	CASSPEVSYNEQFF
TRBV15	.	TRBD2	18	TRBJ2-7	TGTGCCACCAGCTTACGGACTAGCGGGGAAATTTATACTTACGAGCAGTACTTC	CATSLRTSGEIYTYEQYF
TRBV7-6	.	.	14	TRBJ1-6	TGTGCCAGCAGCTTAGTTACAGGGAAGTCACCCCTCCACTTT	CASSLVTGKSPLHF
TRBV30	.	.	18	TRBJ1-6	TGTGCCTGGAGCACCCCAAGACCGGGGGAGTTGAGGAATTCACCCCTCCACTTT	CAWSTPRPGELRNSPLHF
TRBV7-9	.	TRBD2	16	TRBJ2-3	TGTGCCAGCAGCAACGGACTAGCGGGGGGGACAGATACGCAGTATTTT	CASSNGLAGGTDTQYF
TRBV7-9	.	TRBD1	15	TRBJ2-5	TGTGCCAGCAGCTTGGTGACAGGGAGAGGAGAGACCCAGTACTTC	CASSLVTGRGETQYF
TRBV2	.	.	11	TRBJ2-3	TGTGCCAGCCTCAGTACAGATACGCAGTATTTT	CASLSTDTQYF
TRBV2	.	TRBD2	17	TRBJ2-3	TGTGCCAGCAGTGACCCTCGTGGAGCGGGGCTCACAGATACGCAGTATTTT	CASSDPRGAGLTDTQYF
TRBV7-8	.	.	16	TRBJ2-7	TGTGCCAGCAGCTCCCCCGTCGGGGGGCGATTGTGGGAGCAGTACTTC	CASSSPVGGRLWEQYF
TRBV2	.	TRBD2	14	TRBJ2-3	TGTGCCAGCAGTAGCGGGGTTAGCACAGATACGCAGTATTTT	CASSSGVSTDTQYF
TRBV11-2	few	TRBD2	16	TRBJ2-7	TGTGCCAGCAGCTCCCCGACTAGCGGGGGGGCATACGAGCAGTACTTC	CASSSPTSGGAYEQYF
TRBV5-1	.	.	12	TRBJ2-7	TGCGCCAGCAGCCTATTTCAAAGCCGTCAGTACTTC	CASSLFQSRQYF
TRBV5-6	.	.	13	TRBJ1-5	TGTGCCAGCAGCTTGGGTCGGAATCAGCCCCAGCATTTT	CASSLGRNQPQHF
TRBV14	.	TRBD2	17	TRBJ2-7	TGTGCCAGCAGCGTCTCTAGCGGGGGCACTAGCTCCTACGAGCAGTACTTC	CASSVSSGGTSSYEQYF
TRBV9	once	.	15	TRBJ2-2	TGTGCCAGCAGCCCCCGGGACTCGTACACCGGGGAGCTGTTTTTT	CASSPRDSYTGELFF
TRBV4-3	.	TRBD2	15	TRBJ2-2	TGCGCCAGCAGCCCCGGACTAGGGAGTACCGGGGAGCTGTTTTTT	CASSPGLGSTGELFF
TRBV7-8	.	TRBD1	15	TRBJ1-2	TGTGCCAGCAGCCCACTGGGACAGACTAACTATGGCTACACCTTC	CASSPLGQTNYGYTF
TRBV7-2	.	TRBD1	16	TRBJ1-1	TGTGCCAGCAGGCTCCTAGGGGGCGCAGGGAACACTGAAGCTTTCTTT	CASRLLGGAGNTEAFF
TRBV25-1	.	TRBD1	15	TRBJ2-1	TGTGCCAGCAGTGCCTCAGGGGGCGGCCTCAATGAGCAGTTCTTC	CASSASGGGLNEQFF
TRBV7-9	few	.	12	TRBJ1-1	TGTGCCAGCAGCTTAGATCTCTCGGGAGCTTTCTTT	CASSLDLSGAFF
TRBV19	.	.	14	TRBJ1-5	TGTGCCAGTAAGCCCAGGGGAAGCAATCAGCCCCAGCATTTT	CASKPRGSNQPQHF